The clone carrying this TCR beta chain was found many times. Its antigen is unknown. The CDR3 spans 13 residues. Germline lookup yields CDR1 SGHNT and CDR2 YYREEE (reference sequence). V dropped 0 bases and J dropped 1 base, with 5 bases sitting between them. This sample was taken from a study of glioma-infiltrating T cells. General study results and limits: Only very few CDR3 sequences appeared in both tissue and blood. Above-expected tissue-blood divergence occurred in all gliomas, most in low-grade ones.

Using RNA template, CDR3s of TCR alpha and beta were amplified with iRepertoire arm-PCR. One-step reverse transcription and amplification started from approximately 100-400 ng of tissue mRNA or PBMC total RNA. MiXCR, applied by TCRdb to the multiplex PCR reads, yields one record per CDR3 protein. Of approximately 110,000 distinct CDR3 sequences listed, around 23% are singletons. This chain connects TRBV5-4 to TRBJ2-7; D not certain. Sequencing was performed on glioma tissue, nonneoplastic brain tissue, or PBMCs (not recorded which). The receptor was derived from a human donor with low-grade glioma or glioblastoma, undergoing nonglioma brain surgery, or in good health (not recorded which). The CDR3 DNA reads TGTGCCAGCAGCTTGGTAGGATCCTACGAGCAGTACTTC. Amino acid sequence: CASSLVGSYEQYF. Drawing the rest from reference TRBV5-4 and TRBJ2-7, the complete variable domain is ETGVTQSPTHLIKTRGQQVTLRCSSQSGHNTVSWYQQALGQGPQFIFQYYREEENGRGNFPPRFSGLQFPNYSSELNVNALELDDSALYLCASSLVGSYEQYFGPGTRLTVT.